What follows describes a single TCR beta chain. The antigen remains undetermined. The sample originates from a study of shared clonotypes between healthy human individuals. Study-wide findings and caveats: Sharing across four donors was highest in naive CD4 (roughly 5%) and lowest in memory CD8 (roughly 0.4%).

Assay used: immunoSEQ multiplex PCR; TCRdb lists only in-frame clones, some missing. The sample lists approximately 640,000 clones, about 92% occurring once. Sequences were obtained from memory CD8+ T cells from PBMCs. The sample's subset: CD45RO+ cells pooled with CCR7-negative TemRA cells. This TCR derives from a man aged 18 to 29 in good health. Some clones in this sample may be carry-over from other donors' samples.

CDR3 nucleotides: TGTGCCAGCAGTTTCGGGGGGGCAGAATACAATGAGCAGTTCTTC. Its protein is CASSFGGAEYNEQFF. The chain couples TRBV28 to TRBJ2-1, with 8 bases fitting TRBD2. Looked up from germline, CDR1 is MDHEN and CDR2 is SYDVKM. V lost 3 bases, J lost 4 bases, and 5 bases stayed unmatched. CDR3 length equals 15 residues.